The 31 T cell receptor beta chains in this list originate from one sample, sequenced in a study of T cell repertoires in cytomegalovirus infection. These receptors' targets are unknown. TCRdb reprocessed the reads via MiXCR and lists one record per CDR3 protein. This sample has about a million distinct CDR3 sequences, with roughly a third found just once. Sequenced here: cultured CD8+ T cells from PBMCs, sampled from culture after CMV antigen stimulation. These TCRs come from a human donor in good health (CMV status not recorded). Some clones in this sample may be carry-over from other donors' samples.

This clonotype showed up just a few times. The chain carries TRBV13 and TRBJ2-1; D may be TRBD1 (5 bases). CDR1 is PRHDT and CDR2 is FYEKMQ in the germline V gene (reference sequence). V lost 6 bases to trimming and J lost 8 bases, with 26 bases between them. This CDR3 is built from 17 residues. CDR3 bases: TGTGCCAGCAGAAACACGGGTGGGGCTGGGAAGAGGTATGAGCAGTTCTTC. It codes for CASRNTGGAGKRYEQFF.

This clonotype came up a few times. J is TRBJ2-7 and V is TRBV2; 7 bases agree with TRBD2. The CDR3 runs to 17 residues. Per germline, CDR1 SNHLY and CDR2 FYNNEI. The J segment lost 3 bases and the V segment lost 0 bases, leaving 11 bases of the junction unmatched. In DNA, the CDR3 is TGTGCCAGCAGTGAAGCGAGTCCCGGGACTACGAACTACGAGCAGTACGTC. This sequence encodes CASSEASPGTTNYEQYV.

Only a few counts were recorded for this clonotype. V usage is TRBV4-1 and J usage is TRBJ2-7; TRBD1 agrees at 9 bases. CDR1 is MGHRA and CDR2 is YSYEKL in the germline V gene. This CDR3 has 14 residues. V lost 6 bases, J lost 3 bases, and 6 bases stayed unmatched. This chain's CDR3 is CASSGGTGNYEQYF. The CDR3, as DNA: TGCGCCAGCAGTGGGGGGACAGGGAACTACGAGCAGTACTTC.

This clonotype has a handful of counts. V usage is TRBV15 and J usage is TRBJ2-5, with 7 bases aligning to TRBD2. V was clipped by 2 bases and J by 3 bases; unmatched bases: 3. Germline CDR1 and CDR2: LNHNV and YYDKDF (reference sequence). The CDR3 extends over 14 amino acids. The CDR3 DNA sequence: TGTGCCACCAGCAGATCTGGACTAGAAGAGACCCAGTACTTC. Its translation is CATSRSGLEETQYF.

This clonotype occurred a few times. V usage is TRBV9 and J usage is TRBJ2-2; the match to TRBD2 covers 10 bases. This CDR3 is built from 17 residues. The V segment lost 2 bases and the J segment 0 bases; nucleotides outside the gene matches: 4. CDR1 is SGDLS, CDR2 YYNGEE, per germline. The CDR3 region has the DNA TGTGCCAGCAGCGTGCCTAGCGGGGGCCCGAACACCGGGGAGCTGTTTTTT. Translated: CASSVPSGGPNTGELFF.

This clonotype has only a few counts. CDR3 in amino acids: CASSEAYTGELFF. For the CDR3, the DNA is TGTGCCAGCAGTGAAGCGTACACCGGGGAGCTGTTTTTT. This sequence joins TRBV2 and TRBJ2-2; D gene unclear. V shed 0 bases and J shed 3 bases, with 2 bases lying between them. Germline V lookup: CDR1 SNHLY, CDR2 FYNNEI. CDR3 size: 13 residues. The variable domain in full, with the rest retrieved from reference TRBV2 and TRBJ2-2, is EPEVTQTPSHQVTQMGQEVILRCVPISNHLYFYWYRQILGQKVEFLVSFYNNEISEKSEIFDDQFSVERPDGSNFTLKIRSTKLEDSAMYFCASSEAYTGELFFGEGSRLTVL.

The V and J genes are TRBV10-2 and TRBJ1-1; D ambiguous. In germline, CDR1 is WSHSY, CDR2 SAAADI. The CDR3 extends over 15 amino acids. Trimming stripped 6 bases from V and 3 bases from J, with 17 bases between. CDR3 nucleotides: TGCGCCAGCAGCGAGCCTATATCGGTGCACACTGAAGCTTTCTTT. Amino acids: CASSEPISVHTEAFF.

This clonotype came up a few times. This sequence joins TRBV29-1 and TRBJ2-1, with TRBD1 identical over 9 bases. The CDR3 is 16 amino acids. The germline V gene encodes CDR1 SQVTM and CDR2 ANQGSEA. After removal of 8 bases from V and 5 bases from J, the junction contained 16 bases not matched to a gene. In DNA, the CDR3 is TGCAGCCTTACCGGGACAGGGACACCGACTCACAATGAGCAGTTCTTC. This sequence encodes CSLTGTGTPTHNEQFF.

The rearrangement uses TRBV2 and TRBJ2-1; TRBD2 matches at 9 bases. In germline, CDR1 is SNHLY, CDR2 FYNNEI. J gave up 9 bases and V 3 bases, and 6 bases lay outside the gene matches. The CDR3 loop spans 14 amino acids. Here the CDR3 reads CASSEFSGGREQFF. In DNA, the CDR3 is TGTGCCAGCAGTGAGTTTAGCGGGGGACGTGAGCAGTTCTTC.

The chain employs TRBV7-9 and TRBJ2-3; 7 bases map to TRBD2. Germline trimming cut 1 base from V and 14 bases from J; bases unmatched to any gene: 6. Germline values: CDR1 SEHNR, CDR2 FQNEAQ (reference sequence). CDR3 length: 12 amino acids. The CDR3 nucleotides are TGTGCCAGCAGCTTAGGGGCGGGGGAGACGTATTTT. Its translation: CASSLGAGETYF.

The chain combines TRBV20-1 with TRBJ1-5; 7 bases are a match to TRBD1. CDR1 DFQATT and CDR2 SNEGSKA come from the germline V gene (reference sequence). The V segment lost 0 bases and the J segment 6 bases; nucleotides outside the gene matches: 8. This CDR3 has 15 amino acids. Written as DNA, the CDR3 is TGCAGTGCTAGAGATGCCACCCGGGACAGTCAGCCCCAGCATTTT. It yields the protein CSARDATRDSQPQHF.

V usage is TRBV27 and J usage is TRBJ2-2; D is ambiguous. This CDR3 is 11 amino acids long. Trimming shortened V by 8 bases and J by 5 bases, and 6 bases separated the two germline ends. Germline values: CDR1 MNHEY, CDR2 SMNVEV (reference sequence). CDR3 sequence: CASGYTGELFF. CDR3 nucleotide sequence: TGTGCCAGCGGTTATACCGGGGAGCTGTTTTTT.

This sequence joins TRBV5-6 and TRBJ1-1; 7 bases are a match to TRBD1. J was trimmed by 5 bases and V by 0 bases; bases with no gene match: 7. Per the germline V gene, CDR1 is SGHDT and CDR2 is YYEEEE. The CDR3 totals 15 residues. In DNA, the CDR3 is TGTGCCAGCAGCTTGGTTTCAGGGGGATGGACTGAAGCTTTCTTT. Amino acids: CASSLVSGGWTEAFF.

The V call is TRBV6-1, the J call TRBJ2-7, with D perhaps matching TRBD1 (5 bases). The germline gives CDR1 MNHNS, CDR2 SASEGT. This CDR3 spans 14 amino acids. Trimming took off 3 bases at V and 1 base at J, with 10 bases between the two ends. The DNA of the CDR3 is TGTGCCAGCAGTGAGGCAGGGTTTTCCTACGAGCAGTACGTC. This sequence encodes CASSEAGFSYEQYV.

The gene calls are TRBV14 and TRBJ1-2; D call uncertain. The CDR3 extends over 15 amino acids. Trimming took 0 bases from V and 9 from J, leaving 17 bases between them. Germline lookup yields CDR1 SGHDN and CDR2 FVKESK. The CDR3 region is CASSQDGVKRYSYTF. In nucleotides, the CDR3 is TGTGCCAGCAGCCAAGATGGGGTCAAACGGTATAGCTACACCTTC.

This clonotype was seen a single time. CDR3 in amino acids: CASSYGTIRGYGYTF. As DNA, the CDR3 is TGTGCCAGCAGTTACGGGACAATTCGGGGCTATGGCTACACCTTC. The chain carries TRBV6-2 or TRBV6-3 and TRBJ1-2; tentative D call: TRBD1 (6 bases). The CDR3 loop spans 15 amino acids. Trimming removed 2 bases from V and 4 bases from J, with 14 bases in between. From germline, CDR1 is MNHEY and CDR2 SVGEGT.

This clonotype occurred once. The chain recombines TRBV7-9 with TRBJ2-6; 9 bases fit TRBD1. Trimming took 11 bases from V and 0 from J; bases not matched to a gene: 5. Germline V lookup: CDR1 SEHNR, CDR2 FQNEAQ (reference sequence). The CDR3 sequence is 15 residues long. The DNA for the CDR3 is TGTGCCGGGACAGGGATCCTCTCTGGGGCCAACGTCCTGACTTTC. Residues: CAGTGILSGANVLTF.

This chain uses TRBV9 with TRBJ2-3; 8 bases line up with TRBD1. This CDR3 is built from 15 residues. CDR1 is SGDLS and CDR2 is YYNGEE in the germline V gene. V was pared by 3 bases and J by 7 bases, with 10 bases of the junction left unmatched. The CDR3 DNA follows: TGTGCCAGCAGCGCCCGGGACAGGCCTGATAATACGCAGTATTTT. Its protein is CASSARDRPDNTQYF. Together with reference TRBV9 and TRBJ2-3, the CDR3 gives the full variable domain: DSGVTQTPKHLITATGQRVTLRCSPRSGDLSVYWYQQSLDQGLQFLIQYYNGEERAKGNILERFSAQQFPDLHSELNLSSLELGDSALYFCASSARDRPDNTQYFGPGTRLTVL.

V and J are TRBV7-6 and TRBJ1-2; tentatively, D is TRBD1 (5 bases). There are 13 residues in the CDR3. Trimming took 5 bases from V and 4 from J, leaving 11 bases between them. CDR1 and CDR2 (germline): SGHVS, FNYEAQ. DNA for the CDR3: TGTGCCAGCAGCCGGAGACAGAGCTATGGCTACACCTTC. Amino acids: CASSRRQSYGYTF. Using reference TRBV7-6 and TRBJ1-2 for the parts outside the CDR3, the full variable domain is GAGVSQSPRYKVTKRGQDVALRCDPISGHVSLYWYRQALGQGPEFLTYFNYEAQQDKSGLPNDRFSAERPEGSISTLTIQRTEQRDSAMYRCASSRRQSYGYTFGSGTRLTVV.

As to this clonotype: A much more abundant neighbour one base away suggests this may be a read error. The chain employs TRBV7-6 and TRBJ1-4; no reliable D call. The CDR3 has 14 amino acids. Trimming removed 6 bases from V and 7 bases from J, with 15 bases in between. In germline, CDR1 is SGHVS, CDR2 FNYEAQ. CDR3 sequence: CASSPENQREKLFF. The CDR3 DNA reads as TGTGCCAGCAGTCCAGAGAATCAGCGTGAAAAACTGTTTTTT.

The chain combines TRBV7-9 with TRBJ1-2; D is undetermined. This CDR3 region has 13 residues. Looked up from germline, CDR1 is SEHNR and CDR2 is FQNEAQ (reference sequence). Trimming removed 5 bases from V and 4 bases from J, with 11 bases in between. The CDR3 DNA reads TGTGCCAGCAGCACAGACATCTTCTATGGCTACACCTTC. Encoded protein: CASSTDIFYGYTF. Combining the CDR3 with reference TRBV7-9 and TRBJ1-2 gives the whole variable domain DTGVSQNPRHKITKRGQNVTFRCDPISEHNRLYWYRQTLGQGPEFLTYFQNEAQLEKSRLLSDRFSAERPKGSFSTLEIQRTEQGDSAMYLCASSTDIFYGYTFGSGTRLTVV.

This clonotype was observed a handful of times. The chain couples TRBV27 to TRBJ2-5; 7 bases line up with TRBD1. V was pared by 0 bases and J by 2 bases, with 3 bases of the junction left unmatched. The CDR3 runs 15 residues. Germline lookup yields CDR1 MNHEY and CDR2 SMNVEV (reference sequence). The CDR3 nucleotides are TGTGCCAGCAGTTTATCGACAGGGTTTCAAGAGACCCAGTACTTC. This encodes CASSLSTGFQETQYF.

The table lists this clonotype with many counts. The chain employs TRBV24-1 and TRBJ2-2; 12 nucleotides align to TRBD1. Germline loops: CDR1 KGHDR, CDR2 SFDVKD. V was pared by 7 bases and J by 3 bases, with 5 bases of the junction left unmatched. There are 16 residues in the CDR3. CDR3 residues: CATRIRDRGHTGELFF. The DNA for the CDR3 is TGTGCCACCAGGATAAGGGACAGGGGGCACACCGGGGAGCTGTTTTTT.

This clonotype has just a few counts. V usage is TRBV6-2 or TRBV6-3 and J usage is TRBJ2-1, with no clear D. Germline V lookup: CDR1 MNHEY, CDR2 SVGEGT. This CDR3 has 16 residues. V lost 6 bases and J 5 bases, leaving 20 bases between the germline ends. CDR3: CASSLRMRQANNEQFF. In DNA form, the CDR3 reads TGTGCCAGCAGCCTACGGATGAGACAAGCCAACAATGAGCAGTTCTTC.

This clonotype was seen a few times. The J gene is TRBJ2-4, the V gene TRBV2; D is possibly TRBD1 or TRBD2 (5 bases each). This CDR3 is built from 14 residues. Trimming shortened V by 1 base and J by 2 bases, and 6 bases separated the two germline ends. Per germline, CDR1 SNHLY and CDR2 FYNNEI. CDR3 nucleotide sequence: TGTGCCAGCAGTGAAGTGGGACCCAAAAACATTCAGTACTTC. It translates to CASSEVGPKNIQYF. Combining the CDR3 with reference TRBV2 and TRBJ2-4 gives the whole variable domain EPEVTQTPSHQVTQMGQEVILRCVPISNHLYFYWYRQILGQKVEFLVSFYNNEISEKSEIFDDQFSVERPDGSNFTLKIRSTKLEDSAMYFCASSEVGPKNIQYFGAGTRLSVL.

V gene TRBV29-1 combines with J gene TRBJ1-2; TRBD1 aligns across 7 bases. CDR3 size: 14 residues. V dropped 2 bases and J dropped 4; count of bases not matched to a gene: 7. Germline V gives CDR1 SQVTM, CDR2 ANQGSEA. CDR3: CSVENFRGTYGYTF. CDR3 nucleotides: TGCAGCGTTGAAAACTTCAGGGGGACCTATGGCTACACCTTC.

This clonotype was recorded a few times. The chain couples TRBV7-4 to TRBJ2-2; D not resolved. Germline V CDR1 and CDR2: SGHVT, SQSDAQ. The CDR3 consists of 17 residues. Trimming removed 7 bases at V and 0 bases at J, with 18 bases between. CDR3 nucleotides: TGTGCCAGCAACTTGGCGCGTGATTATCCGAACACCGGGGAGCTGTTTTTT. Encoded protein: CASNLARDYPNTGELFF.

The chain combines TRBV7-9 with TRBJ2-5; TRBD2 matches at 12 bases. The CDR3 is 19 amino acids. V was clipped by 5 bases and J by 9 bases; unmatched bases: 22. Germline V gene data show CDR1 as SEHNR and CDR2 as FQNEAQ (reference sequence). The CDR3 coding sequence is TGTGCCAGCAGCCCCGACGGCGGGCTAGCGGGGGGGCCAGGGGAGGCCCAGTACTTC. Translated, it gives CASSPDGGLAGGPGEAQYF.

This clonotype has just a few counts. The genes are TRBV7-6 and TRBJ2-5; TRBD1 is a possible D gene (5 bases). CDR1 and CDR2 from the germline V gene are SGHVS and FNYEAQ. The CDR3 contains 15 residues. Trimming took 5 bases from V and 5 from J, leaving 18 bases between them. Here the CDR3 DNA reads TGTGCCAGCAGCCCGTTCGCCGGGCCAGGGGAGACCCAGTACTTC. Amino acids: CASSPFAGPGETQYF.

This clonotype was seen a handful of times. This chain joins TRBV5-1 and TRBJ2-7, with D tentatively TRBD1 (8 bases). This CDR3 is built from 15 residues. V lost 4 bases and J 7 bases, leaving 21 bases between the germline ends. In germline, CDR1 is SGHRS, CDR2 YFSETQ. CDR3 nucleotides: TGCGCCAGCAGCCTCTGGGGGACAGGCGGGAGTGAGCAGTACTTC. Amino acid sequence: CASSLWGTGGSEQYF.

This chain links TRBV7-9 with TRBJ2-7; D uncertain. There are 13 residues in the CDR3. Germline V gives CDR1 SEHNR, CDR2 FQNEAQ (reference sequence). With 2 bases removed from V and 5 bases from J, the gap between germline ends came to 10 bases. The CDR3 sequence is CASSLSSSNEQYV. CDR3 in DNA: TGTGCCAGCAGCTTATCTTCCAGTAACGAGCAGTACGTC.